A single sample is the source of the 32 T cell receptor beta chains below, sequenced in a study of regulatory T cells in long-lasting Graves disease. Building of the TCR beta libraries involved iRepertoire HTBI primers and Arm-PCR of CDR3 regions. In TCRdb, the multiplex PCR reads were re-called with MiXCR into one record per CDR3 protein. There are about 470,000 distinct CDR3 sequences in the sample; 20% to 25% occur only once, and 7% to 9% lies in the top ten. Time point specified: persistent/refractory GD, antithyroid drugs over 5 years with positive TRAb. The TCR library used RNA extracted from PBMCs. This specimen consisted of peripheral blood mononuclear cells (PBMCs), obtained when the disease was refractory, from a patient treated with antithyroid drugs. All receptors derive from a female donor with Graves disease.

The sample holds many counts of this clonotype. The V gene is TRBV7-9, the J gene TRBJ2-5; weak D call: TRBD2 (6 bases). CDR1 is SEHNR, CDR2 FQNEAQ, per germline (reference sequence). Trimming removed 1 base at V and 3 bases at J, with 12 bases between. CDR3 size: 15 residues. This CDR3 reads CASSLEEGRKETQYF. The CDR3 bases are TGTGCCAGCAGCTTAGAGGAGGGTAGGAAAGAGACCCAGTACTTC.

The V and J genes are TRBV5-1 and TRBJ1-1, with a possible D match to TRBD1 (6 bases). Per germline, CDR1 SGHRS and CDR2 YFSETQ. CDR3 size: 13 residues. V was shortened by 4 bases and J by 6 bases, with 13 bases between the two germline ends. The CDR3 nucleotides are TGCGCCAGCAGCAGGACAGACAACCCTGAAGCTTTCTTT. Translated: CASSRTDNPEAFF. Looking up the rest from reference TRBV5-1 and TRBJ1-1 gives the full variable domain: KAGVTQTPRYLIKTRGQQVTLSCSPISGHRSVSWYQQTPGQGLQFLFEYFSETQRNKGNFPGRFSGRQFSNSRSEMNVSTLELGDSALYLCASSRTDNPEAFFGQGTRLTVV.

Turning to this clonotype: This clone may be a read error of a much larger clone one base away. For the CDR3, the DNA is TGTGCCAGCAGGGTGAATGAAAAACTGTTTTTT. Protein: CASRVNEKLFF. The chain employs TRBV11-2 and TRBJ1-4; D not resolved. Germline CDR1 and CDR2: SGHAT and FQNNGV. V was shortened by 6 bases and J by 5 bases, with 4 bases between the two germline ends. There are 11 residues in the CDR3.

The chain uses TRBV6-5 and TRBJ2-5; 9 nucleotides line up with TRBD1. V was clipped by 2 bases and J by 5 bases; unmatched bases: 9. This CDR3 is built from 16 residues. Germline values: CDR1 MNHEY, CDR2 SVGAGI. The CDR3 nucleotides are TGTGCCAGCAGTTACACCGGGACAGGGTTAGCGGAGACCCAGTACTTC. Encoded protein: CASSYTGTGLAETQYF.

In regard to this clonotype: At one end, the junction sequence differs from germline, possibly due to a read error. V gene TRBV7-8 combines with J gene TRBJ2-5, with D tentatively TRBD1 (7 bases). Germline-derived CDR1 and CDR2 are SGHVS and FQNEAQ. The CDR3 runs 16 residues. The DNA of the CDR3 is TGTGCCGGCAGCTACGCCAGGGGGGCTTTTCAAGAGACCCAGTACTTC. Its translation is CAGSYARGAFQETQYF. The complete variable domain, with remaining parts taken from reference TRBV7-8 and TRBJ2-5, reads GAGVSQSPRYKVAKRGQDVALRCDPISGHVSLFWYQQALGQGPEFLTYFQNEAQLDKSGLPSDRFFAERPEGSVSTLKIQRTQQEDSAVYLCAGSYARGAFQETQYFGPGTRLLVL.

This clonotype was detected ten times or more. This chain uses TRBV3-1 with TRBJ2-4; D is possibly TRBD2 (6 bases). In germline, CDR1 is LGHDT, CDR2 YNNKEL (reference sequence). Trimming left V 5 bases short and J 9 bases short, with 17 bases between. CDR3 length: 14 residues. The CDR3 nucleotides read TGTGCCAGCAGCAAATCGACCGGGGGAGGCATTCAGTACTTC. This gives the protein CASSKSTGGGIQYF.

A few counts support this clonotype. The J gene is TRBJ2-7, the V gene TRBV20-1, with 8 bases aligning to TRBD2. V lost 6 bases and J lost 7; bases outside the gene matches: 17. The CDR3 is 15 residues long. The germline gives CDR1 DFQATT, CDR2 SNEGSKA (reference sequence). The CDR3 nucleotides read TGCAGTGCCCCGGGGGCGCGGGGGGCTCTCTGGGAGCAGTACTTC. The encoded protein is CSAPGARGALWEQYF.

With regard to this clonotype: A much more abundant neighbour one base away suggests this may be a read error. This rearrangement joins TRBV24-1 to TRBJ2-5; 10 nucleotides line up with TRBD1. In germline, CDR1 is KGHDR, CDR2 SFDVKD. The CDR3 consists of 16 residues. The ends lost 1 base at V and 2 bases at J; junction bases unmatched: 3. CDR3 sequence reads: CATSDFGQGGQETQYF. CDR3 coding DNA: TGTGCCACCAGTGATTTTGGACAGGGGGGGCAAGAGACCCAGTACTTC.

In its sample, this clonotype was seen many times. The chain has TRBV15 and TRBJ1-5; TRBD1 matches at 7 bases. Looked up from germline, CDR1 is LNHNV and CDR2 is YYDKDF (reference sequence). Germline trimming cut 3 bases from V and 6 bases from J; bases unmatched to any gene: 5. The CDR3 contains 14 residues. Here the CDR3 DNA reads TGTGCCACCAGCAGGGCGGAGGGGGCTCAGCCCCAGCATTTT. Translation gives CATSRAEGAQPQHF.

As concerns this clonotype: A clone one base away is much larger, so this may be a read error. The V call is TRBV28, the J call TRBJ2-5; possibly TRBD1 for D (5 bases). Germline CDR1 MDHEN, CDR2 SYDVKM. The CDR3 length is 15 residues. The CDR3 nucleotides are TGTGCCAGCAGCCCCGCAGGGAATTTAGGAGAGACCCAGTGCTTC. The encoded protein is CASSPAGNLGETQCF.

This clonotype was detected many times. V and J are TRBV3-1 and TRBJ1-4; TRBD1 matches at 8 bases. Germline lookup yields CDR1 LGHDT and CDR2 YNNKEL (reference sequence). The CDR3 contains 15 residues. Trimming cost V 3 bases and J 3 bases; bases outside gene matches: 3. CDR3 amino acids: CASSQSTGANEKLFF. The CDR3 DNA follows: TGTGCCAGCAGCCAGTCGACAGGGGCTAATGAAAAACTGTTTTTT.

The table lists this clonotype with many counts. This chain links TRBV28 with TRBJ2-5; D possibly corresponds to TRBD2 (5 bases). The germline V gene encodes CDR1 MDHEN and CDR2 SYDVKM. Deletions cut 2 bases from V and 6 bases from J, with 10 bases between. CDR3 length: 13 amino acids. DNA of the CDR3: TGTGCCAGCAGTTTAGACCGCGGGCAGACCCAGTACTTC. The encoded protein is CASSLDRGQTQYF.

This clonotype was counted once. With a much larger clone just one base away, this may be a read error. This chain uses TRBV12-3 or TRBV12-4 with TRBJ2-7; 9 bases agree with TRBD1. The CDR3 consists of 17 residues. J lost 2 bases, V lost 5 bases, and 13 bases had no gene match. The CDR3 DNA reads as TGTGCCAGCAGTACATCAACCCCGGGACAGGGCCCCTACGAGCAGTACTTC. Protein product: CASSTSTPGQGPYEQYF.

This clonotype was seen ten or more times. The J gene is TRBJ2-5, the V gene TRBV28; TRBD2 matches at 9 bases. From germline, CDR1 is MDHEN and CDR2 SYDVKM. This CDR3 has 15 amino acids. The V segment lost 9 bases and the J segment 5 bases; nucleotides outside the gene matches: 13. CDR3 nucleotide sequence: TGTGCCAGACGAGTAGCTAGCGGGGAAGGGGAGACCCAGTACTTC. It codes for CARRVASGEGETQYF.

This clonotype was recorded many times. The chain combines TRBV7-2 with TRBJ2-5; D not certain. The V and J ends lost 5 bases and 8 bases respectively, with 6 bases between them. The length of the CDR3 is 10 residues. In germline, CDR1 is SGHTA, CDR2 FQGNSA. The CDR3 bases are TGTGCCAGCAGCCAACGAACCCAGTACTTC. It specifies CASSQRTQYF.

This clonotype was detected many times. The V gene is TRBV13, the J gene TRBJ2-5; TRBD1 is a possible D gene (6 bases). Germline lookup yields CDR1 PRHDT and CDR2 FYEKMQ (reference sequence). The CDR3 consists of 13 residues. The ends were cut back, 5 bases at V and 3 bases at J, with 10 bases in the middle. In nucleotides, the CDR3 is TGTGCCAGCAGCCTAAGACAGGAAGAGACCCAGTACTTC. It encodes CASSLRQEETQYF.

This chain connects TRBV30 to TRBJ2-7; 7 bases line up with TRBD1. This CDR3 is built from 12 residues. The germline V gene encodes CDR1 GTSNPN and CDR2 SVGIG (reference sequence). With V trimmed by 2 bases and J by 3 bases, 1 base remained unmatched. The CDR3 loop is CAWSTGDYEQYF. The CDR3 nucleotides read TGTGCCTGGAGTACAGGGGACTACGAGCAGTACTTC.

The genes are TRBV18 and TRBJ1-2; D perhaps matches TRBD1 (5 bases). This CDR3 has 16 amino acids. V was pared by 3 bases and J by 0 bases, with 14 bases between. The germline CDR1 and CDR2 sequences are KGHSH and LQKENI. The CDR3 region is CASSPFPGLTNYGYTF. In nucleotides, the CDR3 is TGTGCCAGCTCACCGTTTCCAGGGCTTACTAACTATGGCTACACCTTC.

V gene TRBV3-1 combines with J gene TRBJ1-2; D is unclear. V was cut by 0 bases and J by 2 bases, with 10 bases left in between. The CDR3 spans 15 residues. Germline CDR1 reads LGHDT; CDR2 reads YNNKEL (reference sequence). The CDR3 here is CASSQERVENYGYTF. The CDR3 DNA is TGTGCCAGCAGCCAAGAAAGGGTCGAGAACTATGGCTACACCTTC.

The rearrangement joins TRBV7-8 to TRBJ1-5; maybe TRBD1 (5 bases). This CDR3 is built from 17 residues. Looked up from germline, CDR1 is SGHVS and CDR2 is FQNEAQ. Trimming shortened V by 4 bases and J by 0 bases, and 16 bases separated the two germline ends. The CDR3 is CASSSASGTHSNQPQHF. CDR3 nucleotide sequence: TGTGCCAGCAGCTCCGCTTCCGGGACCCATAGCAATCAGCCCCAGCATTTT.

In this sample, this clonotype turned up a few times. The J gene is TRBJ2-2, the V gene TRBV20-1; 11 bases are a match to TRBD2. The V gene end was trimmed by 2 bases and the J gene end by 7 bases; junction bases not matched to a gene: 3. The CDR3 is 14 residues long. Looked up from germline, CDR1 is DFQATT and CDR2 is SNEGSKA (reference sequence). In nucleotides, the CDR3 is TGCAGTGCTAGAACTAGCGGGGGAAACGGGGAGCTGTTTTTT. It is translated as CSARTSGGNGELFF.

This clonotype was observed a handful of times. The gene calls are TRBV15 and TRBJ1-3, with 7 bases aligning to TRBD1. The junction had 9 bases not matched to a gene; V was cut back by 5 bases and J by 2 bases. Germline CDR1 LNHNV, CDR2 YYDKDF (reference sequence). The CDR3 spans 16 residues. Written as DNA, the CDR3 is TGTGCCACCAGCGGGGGGACAGACATCGCTGGAAACACCATATATTTT. Protein sequence: CATSGGTDIAGNTIYF.

The rearrangement links TRBV28 to TRBJ1-2; 9 nucleotides line up with TRBD1. Losses at the gene ends were 7 bases for V and 5 bases for J; bases not matched to a gene: 5. Germline CDR1 is MDHEN and CDR2 is SYDVKM. The CDR3 loop spans 13 amino acids. The CDR3 coding sequence is TGTGCCAGCAAACAGACAGGGGGGTATGGCTACACCTTC. Its protein is CASKQTGGYGYTF.

This clonotype has ten or more counts. The chain is built from TRBV28 and TRBJ1-1, with TRBD1 matching over 10 bases. This CDR3 region has 15 residues. V shed 5 bases and J 1 base; nucleotides not matched to a gene: 4. Germline assignment: CDR1 MDHEN and CDR2 SYDVKM. CDR3 sequence reads: CASSHRTGGNTEAFF. Here the CDR3 DNA reads TGTGCCAGCAGTCACCGGACAGGGGGGAACACTGAAGCTTTCTTT.

Notes on this clonotype: This may come from a read error, since a much larger clone is one base off. The rearrangement links TRBV11-2 to TRBJ1-2; TRBD1 is a possible D gene (5 bases). This CDR3 is built from 17 residues. Germline assignment: CDR1 SGHAT and CDR2 FQNNGV. The CDR3 protein is CASSPQLGQGSNYGCTF. The DNA for the CDR3 is TGTGCCAGCAGCCCCCAACTGGGGCAGGGATCCAACTATGGCTGCACCTTC.

This clonotype was seen ten or more times. The chain carries TRBV2 and TRBJ1-1, with D possibly TRBD1 on 6 matching bases. Germline values: CDR1 SNHLY, CDR2 FYNNEI. The CDR3 is made up of 14 amino acids. Trimming took 7 bases from V and 6 from J, leaving 18 bases between them. CDR3 DNA sequence: TGTGCCAGCAAGAGGACAGCCTTGGGGGCTGAAGCTTTCTTT. Amino acids: CASKRTALGAEAFF.

This clonotype turned up a few times. The chain carries TRBV19 and TRBJ1-2; D is unresolved. The V gene's germline CDR1 is LNHDA and CDR2 SQIVND (reference sequence). The CDR3 runs to 13 residues. The V end lost 2 bases, the J end lost 5 bases, and 9 bases lay between the germline ends. The CDR3 spells CASSISKEYGYTF. The DNA of the CDR3 is TGTGCCAGTAGTATATCCAAGGAGTATGGCTACACCTTC.

This clonotype occurred many times. This rearrangement joins TRBV28 to TRBJ1-1; maybe TRBD1 (6 bases). CDR1 and CDR2 (germline): MDHEN, SYDVKM. The CDR3 runs to 13 residues. V was clipped by 5 bases and J by 7 bases, with 14 bases between them. The CDR3 DNA follows: TGTGCCAGCAGTCCCCATGACAGGATTGAAGCTTTCTTT. Its protein is CASSPHDRIEAFF.

The V gene is TRBV4-1, the J gene TRBJ2-7; 8 positions agree with TRBD1. This CDR3 contains 16 residues. Germline V gene sequence: CDR1 MGHRA, CDR2 YSYEKL. V dropped 1 base and J dropped 2; count of bases not matched to a gene: 7. CDR3: CASSQVYRDRTYEQYF. The DNA of the CDR3 is TGCGCCAGCAGCCAAGTGTACCGGGACAGGACCTACGAGCAGTACTTC.

As for this clonotype: It may be a read error: a sequence one base away is much more abundant. The chain is built from TRBV13 and TRBJ1-4; no firm D call. Germline-derived CDR1 and CDR2 are PRHDT and FYEKMQ (reference sequence). The CDR3 consists of 13 residues. The CDR3 nucleotides read TGTGCCACCAGCTTTCGGGGTAGCGAAAAACTGTTTTTT. This encodes CATSFRGSEKLFF.

The gene calls are TRBV20-1 and TRBJ2-7; D unclear. With 2 bases removed from V and 5 bases from J, the gap between germline ends came to 10 bases. Germline V gene data show CDR1 as DFQATT and CDR2 as SNEGSKA (reference sequence). This CDR3 is 12 amino acids long. The CDR3 loop reads CSARSSSHEQYF. The CDR3 DNA follows: TGCAGTGCTAGAAGCAGTTCCCACGAGCAGTACTTC.

This clonotype has ten or more counts. The chain has TRBV28 and TRBJ1-4; D gene unclear. CDR1 is MDHEN and CDR2 is SYDVKM in the germline V gene. Trimming took off 5 bases at V and 7 bases at J, with 23 bases between the two ends. The CDR3 loop spans 17 amino acids. CDR3 nucleotides: TGTGCCAGCAGTCCCAGTTTCGGAGGGTACAGTGGTGAAAAACTGTTTTTT. Protein sequence: CASSPSFGGYSGEKLFF. Supplemented by reference TRBV28 and TRBJ1-4, the full variable domain reads DVKVTQSSRYLVKRTGEKVFLECVQDMDHENMFWYRQDPGLGLRLIYFSYDVKMKEKGDIPEGYSVSREKKERFSLILESASTNQTSMYLCASSPSFGGYSGEKLFFGSGTQLSVL.